The 30 T cell receptor beta chains given below trace back to one sample, sequenced in a study of control samples from healthy donors and cancer patients. TCRdb's table, derived via immunoSEQ multiplex PCR, lists solely in-frame clones and lacks some. The data hold about 120,000 clones, with more than 80% observed a single time. The specimen was PBMCs. The receptors originated from a woman between 50 and 59 years old with colorectal cancer.

The J gene is TRBJ2-3, the V gene TRBV10-1, with TRBD2 matching 8 bases. Germline CDR1 is WNHNN and CDR2 is SYGVQD (reference sequence). This CDR3 is built from 13 residues. The J segment lost 1 base and the V segment lost 8 bases, leaving 2 bases of the junction unmatched. The DNA of the CDR3 is TGCGCCAGCCGGGGGGGAGGCACAGATACGCAGTATTTT. Amino acid sequence: CASRGGGTDTQYF.

This chain joins TRBV27 and TRBJ2-7; TRBD1 matches 7 bases. The J segment lost 3 bases and the V segment lost 5 bases, leaving 7 bases of the junction unmatched. This CDR3 comprises 14 residues. The V gene's germline CDR1 is MNHEY and CDR2 SMNVEV (reference sequence). CDR3 amino acids: CASSPQGSVYEQYF. CDR3 DNA sequence: TGTGCCAGCAGTCCACAGGGGAGTGTCTACGAGCAGTACTTC.

V and J are TRBV27 and TRBJ2-5; D perhaps matches TRBD1 (5 bases). Trimming stripped 8 bases from V and 0 bases from J, with 16 bases between. The CDR3 covers 15 residues. The germline V gene has CDR1 MNHEY and CDR2 SMNVEV (reference sequence). The CDR3 region has the DNA TGTGCCAGCCTGTTAGGGGCCCAATACCAAGAGACCCAGTACTTC. Translation: CASLLGAQYQETQYF.

J is TRBJ2-1 and V is TRBV19; TRBD2 is a possible D gene (6 bases). The CDR3 loop spans 16 amino acids. V lost 1 base and J lost 5, with 15 bases in between. CDR1 and CDR2 (germline): LNHDA, SQIVND (reference sequence). As DNA, the CDR3 is TGTGCCAGTAGTATAGCGGCGGGCGGAGGGAACAATGAGCAGTTCTTC. Its protein product is CASSIAAGGGNNEQFF.

The CDR3 spells CASKQGGLEQFF. The CDR3 nucleotides read TGTGCCAGCAAACAGGGGGGCCTTGAGCAGTTCTTC. This sequence joins TRBV2 and TRBJ2-1; 8 positions match TRBD1. The CDR3 sequence is 12 residues long. CDR1 is SNHLY, CDR2 FYNNEI, per germline. The junction had 5 bases not matched to a gene; V was cut back by 7 bases and J by 9 bases.

J is TRBJ2-3 and V is TRBV3-1 (or the pseudogene TRBV3-2), with 9 nucleotides matching TRBD2. In germline, CDR1 is LGHDT, CDR2 YNNKEL (reference sequence). Trimming cost V 4 bases and J 6 bases; bases outside gene matches: 11. The CDR3 contains 16 residues. CDR3 region: CASSPLFSRGGDTQYF. CDR3 DNA sequence: TGTGCCAGCAGCCCCTTATTCTCGCGGGGGGGCGATACGCAGTATTTT.

The CDR3 loop reads CASSDEQGAHEQYF. As DNA, the CDR3 is TGTGCCAGCAGTGATGAACAGGGGGCCCACGAGCAGTACTTC. V and J are TRBV2 and TRBJ2-7; 9 nucleotides match TRBD1. CDR1 and CDR2 from the germline V gene are SNHLY and FYNNEI. V gave up 3 bases and J gave up 5 bases; unmatched junction bases: 5. The CDR3 has 14 amino acids. Full variable domain (missing parts from reference TRBV2 and TRBJ2-7): EPEVTQTPSHQVTQMGQEVILRCVPISNHLYFYWYRQILGQKVEFLVSFYNNEISEKSEIFDDQFSVERPDGSNFTLKIRSTKLEDSAMYFCASSDEQGAHEQYFGPGTRLTVT.

This chain joins TRBV23-1 and TRBJ1-5; D is perhaps TRBD1 (6 bases). TRBV23-1 counts as an open reading frame of uncertain function. V was cut by 2 bases and J by 0 bases, with 20 bases left in between. The CDR3 covers 19 residues. CDR3 DNA: TGCGCCAGCAGTCAACCACCATCCGGGGGCGCCCTTAGCAATCAGCCCCAGCATTTT. Translation gives CASSQPPSGGALSNQPQHF.

The rearrangement uses TRBV10-3 and TRBJ2-2; 11 positions agree with TRBD1. The CDR3 contains 14 residues. Per the germline V gene, CDR1 is ENHRY and CDR2 is SYGVKD. Germline trimming cut 10 bases from V and 4 bases from J; bases unmatched to any gene: 5. The CDR3 nucleotides read TGTGCCACAGGACAGGGGGCTGTCACCGGGGAGCTGTTTTTT. Protein: CATGQGAVTGELFF.

The chain uses TRBV19 and TRBJ1-5, with a possible D match to TRBD1 (5 bases). This CDR3 spans 16 amino acids. V lost 9 bases and J 0 bases, leaving 18 bases between the germline ends. Germline loops: CDR1 LNHDA, CDR2 SQIVND (reference sequence). The CDR3, as DNA: TGTGCCAGCCATAGGTTGGGAGGGGATAGCAATCAGCCCCAGCATTTT. Its translation: CASHRLGGDSNQPQHF.

The chain carries TRBV5-6 and TRBJ2-7, with unresolved D. The CDR3 totals 15 residues. V was trimmed by 0 bases and J by 0 bases, leaving 10 bases between them. Germline V gene data show CDR1 as SGHDT and CDR2 as YYEEEE. Here the CDR3 reads CASSLGFASSYEQYF. The CDR3 region has the DNA TGTGCCAGCAGCTTGGGTTTCGCCAGCTCCTACGAGCAGTACTTC. The entire variable domain, with the rest obtained from reference TRBV5-6 and TRBJ2-7, is as follows: DAGVTQSPTHLIKTRGQQVTLRCSPKSGHDTVSWYQQALGQGPQFIFQYYEEEERQRGNFPDRFSGHQFPNYSSELNVNALLLGDSALYLCASSLGFASSYEQYFGPGTRLTVT.

This clone was detected only once. The chain is built from TRBV5-1 and TRBJ2-6; TRBD1 is a possible D gene (5 bases). Trimming shortened V by 1 base and J by 1 base, and 6 bases separated the two germline ends. This CDR3 is built from 15 residues. Germline V gene sequence: CDR1 SGHRS, CDR2 YFSETQ. Written as DNA, the CDR3 is TGCGCCAGCAGCTTGCAGGGTTCTGGGGCCAACGTCCTGACTTTC. Protein sequence: CASSLQGSGANVLTF.

V usage is TRBV12-3 or TRBV12-4 and J usage is TRBJ2-3; D is unclear. The CDR3 loop spans 12 amino acids. V lost 5 bases and J 4 bases, leaving 7 bases between the germline ends. As DNA, the CDR3 is TGTGCCAGCAGTCGCGACCCAGATACGCAGTATTTT. Translated: CASSRDPDTQYF.

The CDR3 reads CATSRDKRKGLPLGETQYF. CDR3 bases: TGTGCCACCAGCAGAGACAAAAGGAAAGGACTCCCCTTGGGAGAGACCCAGTACTTC. The V and J genes are TRBV15 and TRBJ2-5, with D possibly being TRBD2 (5 bases). CDR3 size: 19 residues. V was trimmed by 0 bases and J by 4 bases, leaving 24 bases between them. The germline gives CDR1 LNHNV, CDR2 YYDKDF (reference sequence).

V is TRBV21-1 and J is TRBJ2-7. TRBV21-1 constitutes a pseudogene. This CDR3 is 9 amino acids long. The CDR3 here is CASSYEQYF. The CDR3 DNA reads as TGTGCCAGCTCCTACGAGCAGTACTTC.

The V and J genes are TRBV11-2 and TRBJ2-7; D is ambiguous. The CDR3 sequence is 10 residues long. Germline V gene sequence: CDR1 SGHAT, CDR2 FQNNGV. V was trimmed by 4 bases and J by 10 bases, leaving 8 bases between them. Written as DNA, the CDR3 is TGTGCCAGCAGCTCCGGACGACAGTACTTC. Translating gives CASSSGRQYF.

The J gene is TRBJ1-2, the V gene TRBV30; D unresolved. This CDR3 is built from 15 residues. The germline gives CDR1 GTSNPN, CDR2 SVGIG (reference sequence). Deletions cut 1 base from V and 4 bases from J, with 16 bases between. The CDR3 bases are TGTGCCTGGAGTGCTCACAGAGAACCCCTCTATGGCTACACCTTC. Its protein product is CAWSAHREPLYGYTF.

This rearrangement joins TRBV19 to TRBJ1-3; D is undetermined. V was shortened by 3 bases and J by 2 bases, with 11 bases between the two germline ends. The CDR3 has 15 amino acids. The germline gives CDR1 LNHDA, CDR2 SQIVND (reference sequence). CDR3 region: CASSIAAETGNTIYF. The CDR3 region has the DNA TGTGCCAGTAGTATTGCCGCAGAGACTGGAAACACCATATATTTT.

The V gene is TRBV7-9, the J gene TRBJ1-5; D is unclear. This CDR3 contains 14 residues. V lost 1 base, J lost 0 bases, and 4 bases lay in between. Germline V gives CDR1 SEHNR, CDR2 FQNEAQ (reference sequence). CDR3 loop: CASSLGASNQPQHF. The CDR3 nucleotides read TGTGCCAGCAGCTTAGGGGCTAGCAATCAGCCCCAGCATTTT.

V usage is TRBV28 and J usage is TRBJ2-1, with a possible D match to TRBD2 (6 bases). With 5 bases removed from V and 4 bases from J, the gap between germline ends came to 12 bases. The CDR3 spans 14 residues. Germline lookup yields CDR1 MDHEN and CDR2 SYDVKM. The DNA for the CDR3 is TGTGCCAGCAGTGATAGCGGAGATTACAATGAGCAGTTCTTC. It encodes CASSDSGDYNEQFF.

This clone was recorded a few times. A read error may produce the germline difference seen at one junction end. The genes are TRBV19 and TRBJ1-5; D gene unclear. In germline, CDR1 is LNHDA, CDR2 SQIVND (reference sequence). The CDR3 has 14 amino acids. CDR3 region: CASSLDRGPQPQHF. CDR3 nucleotides: TGTGCCAGTAGTCTAGACCGAGGCCCTCAGCCCCAGCATTTT.

This sequence joins TRBV7-8 and TRBJ2-2, with D uncertain. Germline CDR1 is SGHVS and CDR2 is FQNEAQ. The CDR3 runs 15 residues. Deletions cut 1 base from V and 4 bases from J, with 10 bases between. The CDR3 sequence is CASSLGWAGTGELFF. The CDR3 nucleotides read TGTGCCAGCAGCTTAGGATGGGCTGGCACCGGGGAGCTGTTTTTT.

CDR3 DNA sequence: TGTGCCATGAGTAAGACAGGGGACTATGGCTACACCTTC. As protein: CAMSKTGDYGYTF. The V gene is TRBV19, the J gene TRBJ1-2; 8 bases agree with TRBD1. J lost 3 bases, V lost 10 bases, and 7 bases had no gene match. The germline CDR1 and CDR2 sequences are LNHDA and SQIVND (reference sequence). This CDR3 has 13 residues.

The chain combines TRBV10-3 with TRBJ2-7, with D maybe TRBD2 (6 bases). This CDR3 is 15 amino acids long. Germline lookup yields CDR1 ENHRY and CDR2 SYGVKD. V lost 8 bases and J lost 5, with 22 bases in between. CDR3 nucleotide sequence: TGTGCCATCCCAAAGGCGGGATCGTCTCTCGACGAGCAGTACTTC. Residues: CAIPKAGSSLDEQYF.

The chain joins TRBV7-6 to TRBJ2-2; D remains ambiguous. With 1 base removed from V and 3 bases from J, the gap between germline ends came to 0 bases. The length of the CDR3 is 12 residues. Germline assignment: CDR1 SGHVS and CDR2 FNYEAQ. The CDR3 loop is CASSLDTGELFF. Here the CDR3 DNA reads TGTGCCAGCAGCTTAGACACCGGGGAGCTGTTTTTT.

The chain recombines TRBV30 with TRBJ2-5, with D tentatively TRBD1 (6 bases). The CDR3 consists of 13 residues. Germline V CDR1 and CDR2: GTSNPN, SVGIG (reference sequence). V was pared by 2 bases and J by 5 bases, with 12 bases between. The CDR3 region has the DNA TGTGCCTGGAGTTCCCAGGGGTGGGAGACCCAGTACTTC. Encoded protein: CAWSSQGWETQYF.

The chain joins TRBV11-2 to TRBJ1-1; 10 bases match TRBD1. The CDR3 consists of 15 residues. V lost 6 bases, J lost 4 bases, and 8 bases stayed unmatched. The germline V gene encodes CDR1 SGHAT and CDR2 FQNNGV. The CDR3 DNA reads TGTGCCAGCAGTCCGGGACAGGGGAGGGGCACTGAAGCTTTCTTT. Translation gives CASSPGQGRGTEAFF.

This clone occurred a few times. The CDR3 bases are TGTGCCAGCTCACCGGACAGCACTAACTATGGCTACACCTTC. The encoded protein is CASSPDSTNYGYTF. The chain uses TRBV18 and TRBJ1-2; maybe TRBD1 (6 bases). Germline CDR1 is KGHSH and CDR2 is LQKENI. There are 14 residues in the CDR3. V gave up 3 bases and J gave up 0 bases, with 8 bases separating them.

As regards this clone: Distinct nucleotide sequences in the sample also encode this CDR3. V usage is TRBV9 and J usage is TRBJ2-1; maybe TRBD2 (7 bases). The CDR3 has 16 residues. V lost 3 bases, J lost 4 bases, and 17 bases lay in between. The germline CDR1 and CDR2 sequences are SGDLS and YYNGEE. The CDR3 region is CASSAEGGGTYNEQFF. In nucleotides, the CDR3 is TGTGCCAGCAGCGCCGAAGGGGGGGGGACATACAATGAGCAGTTCTTC.

The genes are TRBV6-1 and TRBJ1-2; D is unresolved. This CDR3 region has 16 residues. Germline V lookup: CDR1 MNHNS, CDR2 SASEGT. The germline V and J ends were trimmed by 2 bases and 3 bases, with 16 bases remaining between them. CDR3 in DNA: TGTGCCAGCAGTGAATTTGGCGGGCAGGTATACTATGGCTACACCTTC. It encodes CASSEFGGQVYYGYTF.